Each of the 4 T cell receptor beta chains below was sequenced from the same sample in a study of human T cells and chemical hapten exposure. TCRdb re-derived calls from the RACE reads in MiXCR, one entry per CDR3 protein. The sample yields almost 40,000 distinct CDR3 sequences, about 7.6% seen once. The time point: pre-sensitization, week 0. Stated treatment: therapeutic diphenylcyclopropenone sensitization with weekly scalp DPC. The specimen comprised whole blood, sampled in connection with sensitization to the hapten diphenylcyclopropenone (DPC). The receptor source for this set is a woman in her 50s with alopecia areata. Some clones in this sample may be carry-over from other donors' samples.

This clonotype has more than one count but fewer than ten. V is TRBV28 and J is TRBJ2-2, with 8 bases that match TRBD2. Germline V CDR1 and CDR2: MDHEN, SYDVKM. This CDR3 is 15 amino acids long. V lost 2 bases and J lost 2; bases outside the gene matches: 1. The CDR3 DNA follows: TGTGCCAGCAGTTTAACTAGCGGAAACACCGGGGAGCTGTTTTTT. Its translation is CASSLTSGNTGELFF.

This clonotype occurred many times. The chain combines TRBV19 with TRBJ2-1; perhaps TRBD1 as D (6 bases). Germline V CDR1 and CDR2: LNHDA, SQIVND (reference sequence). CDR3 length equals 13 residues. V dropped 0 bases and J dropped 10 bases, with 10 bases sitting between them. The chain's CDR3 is CASSIDPRGEQFF. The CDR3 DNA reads TGTGCCAGTAGTATAGACCCAAGGGGGGAGCAGTTCTTC.

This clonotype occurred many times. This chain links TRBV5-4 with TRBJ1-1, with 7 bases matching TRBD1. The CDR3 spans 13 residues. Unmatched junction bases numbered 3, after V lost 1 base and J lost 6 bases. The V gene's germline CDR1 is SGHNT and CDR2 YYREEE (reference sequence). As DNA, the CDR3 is TGTGCCAGCAGCTTGAAGGGGACAGCTGAAGCTTTCTTT. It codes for CASSLKGTAEAFF.

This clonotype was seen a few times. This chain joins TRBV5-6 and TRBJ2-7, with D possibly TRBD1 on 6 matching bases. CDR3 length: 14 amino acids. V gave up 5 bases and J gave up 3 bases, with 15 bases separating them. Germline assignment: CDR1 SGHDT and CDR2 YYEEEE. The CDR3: CASSRTGTRYEQYF. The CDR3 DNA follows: TGTGCCAGCAGTCGTACCGGGACACGCTACGAGCAGTACTTC. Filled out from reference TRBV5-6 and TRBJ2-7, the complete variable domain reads DAGVTQSPTHLIKTRGQQVTLRCSPKSGHDTVSWYQQALGQGPQFIFQYYEEEERQRGNFPDRFSGHQFPNYSSELNVNALLLGDSALYLCASSRTGTRYEQYFGPGTRLTVT.